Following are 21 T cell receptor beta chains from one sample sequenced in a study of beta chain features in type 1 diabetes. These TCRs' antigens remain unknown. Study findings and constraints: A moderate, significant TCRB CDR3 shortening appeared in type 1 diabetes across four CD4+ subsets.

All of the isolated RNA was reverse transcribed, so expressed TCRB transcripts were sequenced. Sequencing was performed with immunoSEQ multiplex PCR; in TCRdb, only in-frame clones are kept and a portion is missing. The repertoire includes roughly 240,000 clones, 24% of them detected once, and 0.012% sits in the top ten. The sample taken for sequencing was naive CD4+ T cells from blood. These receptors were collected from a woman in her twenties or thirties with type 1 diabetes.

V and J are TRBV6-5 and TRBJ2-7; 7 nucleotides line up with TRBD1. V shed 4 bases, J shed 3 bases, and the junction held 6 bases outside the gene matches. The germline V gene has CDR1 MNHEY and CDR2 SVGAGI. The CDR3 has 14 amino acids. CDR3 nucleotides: TGTGCCAGCAGTTCACCCGGGACAGTCTACGAGCAGTACTTC. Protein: CASSSPGTVYEQYF.

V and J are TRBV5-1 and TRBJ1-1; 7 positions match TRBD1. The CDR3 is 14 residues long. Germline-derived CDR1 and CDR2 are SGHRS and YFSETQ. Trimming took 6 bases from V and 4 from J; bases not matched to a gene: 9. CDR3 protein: CASTLQTGTTEAFF. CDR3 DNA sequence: TGCGCCAGCACCCTCCAGACAGGGACCACTGAAGCTTTCTTT.

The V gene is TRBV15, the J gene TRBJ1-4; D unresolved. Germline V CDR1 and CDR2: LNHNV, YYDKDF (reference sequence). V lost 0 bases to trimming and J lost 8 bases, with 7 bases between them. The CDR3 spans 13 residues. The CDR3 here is CATSRDLEEKLFF. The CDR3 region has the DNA TGTGCCACCAGCAGAGATCTAGAAGAAAAACTGTTTTTT.

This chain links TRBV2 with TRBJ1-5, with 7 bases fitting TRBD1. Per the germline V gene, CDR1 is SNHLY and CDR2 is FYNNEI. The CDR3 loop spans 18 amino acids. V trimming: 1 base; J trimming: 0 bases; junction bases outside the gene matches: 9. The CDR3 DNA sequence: TGTGCCAGCAGTGAAGGCAGGGGGGCTGCGTATAGCAATCAGCCCCAGCATTTT. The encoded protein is CASSEGRGAAYSNQPQHF.

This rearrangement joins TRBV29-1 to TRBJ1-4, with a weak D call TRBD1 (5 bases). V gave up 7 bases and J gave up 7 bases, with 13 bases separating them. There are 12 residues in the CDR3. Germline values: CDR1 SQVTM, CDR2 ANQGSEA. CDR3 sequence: CSAFQGSEKLFF. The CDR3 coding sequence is TGCAGCGCCTTCCAGGGTAGTGAAAAACTGTTTTTT.

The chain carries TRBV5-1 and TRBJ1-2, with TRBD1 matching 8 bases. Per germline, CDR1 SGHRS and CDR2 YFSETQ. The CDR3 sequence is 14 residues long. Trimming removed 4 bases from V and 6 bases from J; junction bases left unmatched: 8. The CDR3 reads CASSPLGQVDGYTF. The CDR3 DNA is TGCGCCAGCAGCCCCTTGGGACAGGTAGATGGCTACACCTTC.

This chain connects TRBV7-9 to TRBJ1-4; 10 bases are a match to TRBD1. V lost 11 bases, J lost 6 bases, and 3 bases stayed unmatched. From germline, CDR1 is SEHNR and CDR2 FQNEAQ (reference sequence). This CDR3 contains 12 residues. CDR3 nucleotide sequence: TGTGCCCGACAGGGGGCTGATGAAAAACTGTTTTTT. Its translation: CARQGADEKLFF.

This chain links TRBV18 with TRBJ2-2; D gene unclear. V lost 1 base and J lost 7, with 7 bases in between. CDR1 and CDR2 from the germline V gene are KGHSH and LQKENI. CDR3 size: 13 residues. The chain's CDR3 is CASSPLRVGELFF. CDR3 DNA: TGTGCCAGCTCACCACTCCGGGTCGGGGAGCTGTTTTTT. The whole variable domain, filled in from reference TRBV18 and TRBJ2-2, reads NAGVMQNPRHLVRRRGQEARLRCSPMKGHSHVYWYRQLPEEGLKFMVYLQKENIIDESGMPKERFSAEFPKEGPSILRIQQVVRGDSAAYFCASSPLRVGELFFGEGSRLTVL.

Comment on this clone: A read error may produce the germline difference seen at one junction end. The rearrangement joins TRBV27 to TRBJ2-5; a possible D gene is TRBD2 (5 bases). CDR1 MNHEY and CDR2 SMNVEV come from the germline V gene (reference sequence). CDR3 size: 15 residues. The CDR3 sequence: CATSSGLGVQETQYF. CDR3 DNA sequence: TGTGCCACCAGTTCGGGGTTGGGAGTGCAAGAGACCCAGTACTTC.

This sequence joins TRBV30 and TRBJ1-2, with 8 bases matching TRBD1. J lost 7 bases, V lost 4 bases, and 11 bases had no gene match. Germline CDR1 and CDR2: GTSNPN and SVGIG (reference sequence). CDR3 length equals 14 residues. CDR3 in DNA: TGTGCCTGGATCCCCGGAACAGGGGGAACTGGCTACACCTTC. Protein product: CAWIPGTGGTGYTF.

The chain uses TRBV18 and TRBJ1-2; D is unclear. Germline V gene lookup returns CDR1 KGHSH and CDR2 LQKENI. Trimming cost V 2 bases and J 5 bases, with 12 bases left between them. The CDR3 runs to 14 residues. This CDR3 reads CASSPDGGLYGYTF. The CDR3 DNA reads TGTGCCAGCTCACCAGACGGAGGGCTTTATGGCTACACCTTC.

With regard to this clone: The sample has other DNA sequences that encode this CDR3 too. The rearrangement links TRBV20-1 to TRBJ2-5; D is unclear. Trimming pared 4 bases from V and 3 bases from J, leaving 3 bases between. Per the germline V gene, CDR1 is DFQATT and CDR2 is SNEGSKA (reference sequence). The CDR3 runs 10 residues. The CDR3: CSAIKETQYF. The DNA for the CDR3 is TGCAGTGCTATAAAAGAGACCCAGTACTTC.

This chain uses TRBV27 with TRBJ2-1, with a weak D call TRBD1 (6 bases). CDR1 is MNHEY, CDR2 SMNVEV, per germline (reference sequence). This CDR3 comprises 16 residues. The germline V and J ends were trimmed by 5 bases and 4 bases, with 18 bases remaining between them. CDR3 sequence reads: CASSRKGGQDYNEQFF. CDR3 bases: TGTGCCAGCAGTCGGAAAGGGGGACAAGATTACAATGAGCAGTTCTTC.

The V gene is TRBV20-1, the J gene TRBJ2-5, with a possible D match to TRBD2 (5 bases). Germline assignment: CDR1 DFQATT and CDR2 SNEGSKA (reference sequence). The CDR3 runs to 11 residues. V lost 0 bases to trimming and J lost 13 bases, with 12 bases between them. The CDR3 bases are TGCAGTGCTAGAGATCCTCGGGGTCCGTACTTC. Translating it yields CSARDPRGPYF.

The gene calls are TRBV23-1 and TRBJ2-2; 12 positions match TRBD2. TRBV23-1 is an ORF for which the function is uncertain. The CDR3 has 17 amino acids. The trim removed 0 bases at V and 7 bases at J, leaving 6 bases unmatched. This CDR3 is CASSQSGLAGFIGELFF. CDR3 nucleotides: TGCGCCAGCAGTCAATCCGGACTAGCGGGATTTATCGGGGAGCTGTTTTTT.

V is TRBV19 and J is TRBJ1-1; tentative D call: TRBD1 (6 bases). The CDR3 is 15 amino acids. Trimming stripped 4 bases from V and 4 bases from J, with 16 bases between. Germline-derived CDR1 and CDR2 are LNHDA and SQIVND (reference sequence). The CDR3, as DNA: TGTGCCAGTAGTACCACCGGGGGGGCGATCACTGAAGCTTTCTTT. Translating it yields CASSTTGGAITEAFF.

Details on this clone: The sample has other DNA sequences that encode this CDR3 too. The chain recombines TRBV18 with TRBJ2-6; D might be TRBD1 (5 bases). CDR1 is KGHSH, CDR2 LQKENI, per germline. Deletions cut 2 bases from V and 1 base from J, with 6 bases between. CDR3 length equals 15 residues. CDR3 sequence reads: CASSPTGSGANVLTF. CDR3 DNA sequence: TGTGCCAGCTCACCAACAGGATCTGGGGCCAACGTCCTGACTTTC.

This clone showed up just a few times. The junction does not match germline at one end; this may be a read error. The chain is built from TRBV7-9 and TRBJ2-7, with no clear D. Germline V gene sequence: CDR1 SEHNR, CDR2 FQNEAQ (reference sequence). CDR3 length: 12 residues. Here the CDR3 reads CASTPLIPNQIF. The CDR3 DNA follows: TGTGCCAGCACCCCATTAATTCCCAATCAGATCTTC.

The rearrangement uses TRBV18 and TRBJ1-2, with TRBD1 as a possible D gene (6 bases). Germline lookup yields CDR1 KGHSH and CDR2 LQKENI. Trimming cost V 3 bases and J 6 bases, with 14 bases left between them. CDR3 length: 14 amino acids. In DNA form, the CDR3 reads TGTGCCAGCTCACCGGGACAACCGGGCGATGGCTACACCTTC. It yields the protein CASSPGQPGDGYTF.

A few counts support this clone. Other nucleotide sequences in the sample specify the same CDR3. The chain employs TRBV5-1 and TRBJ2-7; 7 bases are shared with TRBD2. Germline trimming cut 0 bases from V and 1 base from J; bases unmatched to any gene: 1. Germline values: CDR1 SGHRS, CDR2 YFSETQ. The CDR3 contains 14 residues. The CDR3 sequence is CASSLASGSYEQYF. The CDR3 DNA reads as TGCGCCAGCAGCTTGGCTAGCGGATCCTACGAGCAGTACTTC. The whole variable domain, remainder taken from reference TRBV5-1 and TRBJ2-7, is KAGVTQTPRYLIKTRGQQVTLSCSPISGHRSVSWYQQTPGQGLQFLFEYFSETQRNKGNFPGRFSGRQFSNSRSEMNVSTLELGDSALYLCASSLASGSYEQYFGPGTRLTVT.

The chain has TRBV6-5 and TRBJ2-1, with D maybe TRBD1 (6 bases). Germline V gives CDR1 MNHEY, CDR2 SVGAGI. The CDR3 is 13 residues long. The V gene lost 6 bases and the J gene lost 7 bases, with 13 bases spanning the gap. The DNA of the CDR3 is TGTGCCAGCAGCTGGGGGCTTTTGAATGAGCAGTTCTTC. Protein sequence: CASSWGLLNEQFF.